Reported below is one T cell receptor (beta chain). The antigen is unknown. The sample is drawn from a study of T cell responses to AZD1222 COVID-19 vaccine. The germline CDR1 and CDR2 sequences are SGHTA and FQGNSA. CDR3 length: 13 amino acids. V gave up 1 base and J gave up 4 bases, with 5 bases separating them. The data were produced by immunoSEQ multiplex PCR, yet TCRdb's version contains in-frame clones alone and is incomplete. The table shows over 100,000 clones, with roughly nine tenths occurring only once. Study-level findings and limits: Donor demographics were predominantly white British with a female majority; clonal diversity may be underestimated.

This receptor was obtained from an adult in good health. Material: peripheral blood, obtained on day 0 of AZD1222 vaccination. The chain joins TRBV7-2 to TRBJ1-5; D call uncertain. The CDR3 nucleotides read TGTGCCAGCAGCTTAGATCGGAATCAGCCCCAGCATTTT. It yields the protein CASSLDRNQPQHF. Complete variable domain (other parts from reference TRBV7-2 and TRBJ1-5): GAGVSQSPSNKVTEKGKDVELRCDPISGHTALYWYRQSLGQGLEFLIYFQGNSAPDKSGLPSDRFSAERTGGSVSTLTIQRTQQEDSAVYLCASSLDRNQPQHFGDGTRLSIL.